This T cell receptor (beta chain) was sequenced in a study of regulatory T cells in long-lasting Graves disease (dated by TCRdb to about 2021). Study-wide context: Newly diagnosed Graves' disease patients had taken antithyroid drugs for less than 3 months. Peripheral blood TCR sequencing and RNA sequencing compared persistent Graves' disease patients with newly diagnosed Graves' disease patients. The study was registered as a clinical trial and conducted in China. A total of roughly 33 samples were covered by TCR sequencing, comprising roughly 13 persistent and about 20 newly diagnosed Graves' disease patients.

V lost 3 bases and J lost 5 bases, and the count of bases not matched to a germline gene is 7. CDR1 and CDR2, looked up from the germline V gene, are SGDLS and YYNGEE. The cysteine opens and the phenylalanine closes a CDR3 of 17 amino acids. Left in the record is the CDR3 DNA by itself, 51 bases read in frame from the first base. This clonotype appeared a few times. The target of this receptor is not known. Base qualities were left out, and no much larger clone turns up one base away. The receptor library was made with multiplex PCR. TCRdb lists the instrument as Illumina HiSeq 4000. TCR beta libraries were built with iRepertoire HTBI primers and Arm-PCR amplification of CDR3 regions. PCR products were gel purified before sequencing. For the original study's pipeline: A total of around 59 TRBV and approximately 15 TRBJ segments were identified across samples and were used for gene usage analysis of CDR3 amino acid clonotypes. COPE and FqMerger were used to merge filtered high-quality paired reads into contigs. BLAST was used to align contigs to IMGT TRBV, TRBD and TRBJ reference genes, with CDR3 defined following IMGT. Any clonotype with a frequency above 0.1% was classified as a highly expanded clone. Shannon entropy was used to measure repertoire diversity, and the Gini coefficient was used to measure V-J evenness. Clonotypes shared by more than one individual were considered public. TCRdb reprocessing: public reads trimmed at Q25 with fastp, clones called with MiXCR, in-frame beta chains kept. Each CDR3 protein gets just one entry, which takes the most common genes and DNA from the rows behind it. TCRdb, not the original authors, processed these V and J calls. This sample is represented by 420,000 or so distinct CDR3 sequences; 16% of them were singletons. The ten largest clones take up roughly 23% of the sample.

This specimen's time point label, interpreted: newly diagnosed GD, antithyroid drugs for less than 3 months. For both TCR sequencing and RNA sequencing, RNA was extracted from PBMCs in TRIzol. The diagnosis of Graves' disease followed American Thyroid Association guidelines. The patients came from an endocrinology department in Xi'an, China. Each patient gave roughly 8.4 milliliters of peripheral blood, collected in an EDTA anticoagulant tube. Ficoll Paque Plus density gradient separation was used to isolate PBMCs, and no further T cell sorting was done. An Agilent 2100 Bioanalyzer and agarose gel were used to check RNA quality, while a NanoDrop 2000 measured RNA concentration. The research as a whole found: Sequencing and analysis were limited to the TCR beta chain. Persistent disease showed preferential use of TRBV28, TRBJ1-2 and TRBJ2-5, whereas newly diagnosed disease favored TRBV20-1 and TRBJ2-1. Patients with persistent disease shared more public clonotypes (fewer than 3,000) than newly diagnosed patients did (approximately 970). The authors acknowledged the small sample size as a limitation that may reduce accuracy. Because the primary lesion, thyroid tissue, could not be accessed, the study looked at peripheral blood alone. Compared with newly diagnosed patients, patients with persistent Graves' disease had lower TCR Shannon entropy and fewer highly expanded clones, which suggests clonal expansion.

These data were also reused for a study on T cells in Graves' hyperthyroidism and ophthalmopathy. The second source states: A patient counted as having stable Graves' hyperthyroidism if no progression to ophthalmopathy occurred over 18 months of follow-up. Hyperthyroidism patients were newly diagnosed, with disease duration under 2 months, and aged 18 to 65 years. Any patient with an uncontrolled infection, another autoimmune disease, pregnancy or lactation was excluded. Clinical symptoms, serum thyroxine and TRAb, thyroid ultrasound, and orbital computed tomography formed the basis for the diagnoses. The first round of RT-PCR for the TCR CDR3 was performed with the HTBI primer set and the Qiagen OneStep RT-PCR kit. Most expanded thyroid clonotypes (frequency above 0.001) were also found in blood, which suggests that blood repertoires may mirror thyroid immune responses. Ophthalmopathy was separated from stable hyperthyroidism by a 13 V-J signature model, with approximately 89% sensitivity and about 84% specificity obtained in cross-validation and 80%/75% obtained in testing. In validation, progression to ophthalmopathy was predicted by the model with 55% to 71% sensitivity and 72.22% specificity, a median of about 6.4 months before onset. TCR V-J signatures able to tell the groups apart were searched for in a discovery cohort of around 95 patients, of whom fewer than 45 had Graves' ophthalmopathy and 57 had stable Graves' hyperthyroidism. Prospective prediction of ophthalmopathy was tested in an independent validation cohort consisting of roughly 20 hyperthyroidism patients and more than 15 patients who later progressed to ophthalmopathy. The 75 to 100 discovery patients were randomly split 7:3 into training and test sets. The study also compared thyroid tissue and blood T-cell repertoires from roughly 6 Graves' hyperthyroidism patients. Once sampling was done, hyperthyroidism patients were given methimazole at a starting dose of 30 mg daily, whereas ophthalmopathy patients were given high-dose intravenous methylprednisolone. Libraries were constructed in a second round of multiplex PCR, after which size selection and purification were carried out. Paired-end sequencing of the libraries was performed with 100 bp reads on an Illumina HiSeq2000. Raw data were processed with SOAPnuke, discarding reads with adapters, uncalled bases, mean Phred below 15, or no exact constant-primer or identifier match. COPE v1.2.5 was used to merge the high-quality paired reads, and each unique nucleotide sequence was defined as a clonotype. MiTCR v1.1 was used to align clonotypes to the IMGT TRBV, TRBD and TRBJ reference segments. The analysis included only V-J combinations with a frequency above 0.0001, which together covered 99% to 99.2% of the repertoires. A TCS score was defined as the ratio of F50 (clonal expansion) to E x V (chaos), with BLOSUM62-based TCRdist applied between CDR3 peptides within each V-J. Welch's t-statistics and random forest reduced 514 V-J features to 13, which were used in a naive Bayes classifier (R e1071). Sample size was not statistically predetermined, and blinding of investigators to group allocation was not performed. According to the paper, TCR Vbeta CDR3 sequencing was carried out on roughly 130 peripheral blood samples, which came from 40 to 45 ophthalmopathy, some 73 hyperthyroidism and some 17 progressor patients.

This TCR was sampled from a woman aged 18-30 years with Graves disease. Donor details come from another sample of the same person, matched by shared clones. Sequenced material: peripheral blood mononuclear cells (PBMCs), taken at new diagnosis, from a patient treated with antithyroid drugs. The chain joins TRBV9 to TRBJ2-1, and TRBD2 matches 14 of the central bases. CDR3 region: CASSEGTSGSGNNEQFF. At the DNA level, the sequence is TGTGCCAGCAGCGAGGGGACTAGCGGGAGTGGCAACAATGAGCAGTTCTTC.